This is a list of T cell receptor beta chains from one sample in a study of STAT5B mutations in CD4+ large granular lymphocyte leukemia. Profiling relied on immunoSEQ multiplex PCR, and the TCRdb table lists in-frame clones only, not all of them. This sample yields some 19,000 clones, of which approximately 70% are seen a single time; roughly 31% belongs to the top ten. The sample taken for sequencing was CD4+ T cells from blood buffy coats. These receptors were collected from a human donor in good health. CDR3s include the opening cysteine and the closing phenylalanine or tryptophan. D genes are given only for firm matches. Only part of the rows carry a size: once, few, many, or a class if the clone is expanded.

D: NA; J: TRBJ1-2; size: NA; V: TRBV6-1; DNA: TGTGCCAGCAGTGTGGACAGAAACTATGGCTACACCTTC; CDR3: CASSVDRNYGYTF
D: NA; J: TRBJ2-1; size: NA; V: TRBV6-5; DNA: TGTGCCAGCAGACCTTCGAGTGGGAGCCGCAATGAGCAGTTCTTC; CDR3: CASRPSSGSRNEQFF
D: NA; J: TRBJ2-7; size: NA; V: TRBV7-6; DNA: TGTGCCAGCAGCTTAGATCTGGGGGGCGGCTACGAGCAGTACTTC; CDR3: CASSLDLGGGYEQYF
D: NA; J: TRBJ1-5; size: few; V: TRBV2; DNA: TGTGCCAGCAATCGAGAAGGCAATCAGCCCCAGCATTTT; CDR3: CASNREGNQPQHF
D: TRBD2; J: TRBJ2-5; size: NA; V: TRBV2; DNA: TGTGCCAGCAAGGCGGGTAGCGGGGGGTTGGAGACCCAGTACTTC; CDR3: CASKAGSGGLETQYF
D: NA; J: TRBJ2-7; size: NA; V: TRBV27; DNA: TGTGCCAGCAGGGGGAAGGGCGAGCAGTACTTC; CDR3: CASRGKGEQYF
D: NA; J: TRBJ1-4; size: few; V: TRBV5-1; DNA: TGCGCCAGCACGACGCGTACGGGAGAAAAACTGTTTTTT; CDR3: CASTTRTGEKLFF
D: NA; J: TRBJ2-3; size: NA; V: TRBV19; DNA: TGTGCCAGTACTCAAGAGTACGGTACGCAGTATTTT; CDR3: CASTQEYGTQYF
D: NA; J: TRBJ1-1; size: few; V: TRBV4-2; DNA: TGTGCCAGCAGCCTTACAGGTAACACTGAAGCTTTCTTT; CDR3: CASSLTGNTEAFF
D: TRBD1; J: TRBJ1-2; size: NA; V: TRBV6-5; DNA: TGTGCCAGCAGTTACCAGAACAGGGGTGTTGGCTATGGCTACACCTTC; CDR3: CASSYQNRGVGYGYTF
D: NA; J: TRBJ2-3; size: NA; V: TRBV13; DNA: TGTGCCAGCAGCTATATGACGGTCACAGATACGCAGTATTTT; CDR3: CASSYMTVTDTQYF
D: TRBD1; J: TRBJ2-2; size: NA; V: TRBV29-1; DNA: TGCAGCGTTGGGGGACAGGGGGCCGGGGAGCTGTTTTTT; CDR3: CSVGGQGAGELFF
D: TRBD1; J: TRBJ1-1; size: NA; V: TRBV7-8; DNA: TGTGCCAGCAGCTTAAGGGGGCGGGGTGAAGCTTTCTTT; CDR3: CASSLRGRGEAFF
D: NA; J: TRBJ2-7; size: NA; V: TRBV11-3; DNA: TGTGCCAGCAGCTATCTATCAGGGGTCTCCTACGAGCAGTACTTC; CDR3: CASSYLSGVSYEQYF
D: NA; J: TRBJ2-3; size: NA; V: TRBV7-2; DNA: TGTGCCAGCAGCCAACAGGGAGGGGGATTTAGTGCAGATACGCAGTATTTT; CDR3: CASSQQGGGFSADTQYF
D: TRBD1; J: TRBJ1-1; size: NA; V: TRBV30; DNA: TGTGCCTTAAATCAGGGGGCTGGTACTGAAGCTTTCTTT; CDR3: CALNQGAGTEAFF
D: NA; J: TRBJ2-7; size: NA; V: TRBV5-1; DNA: TGCGCCAGCAGCTTGCAAGGGAGAGACTACGAGCAGTACTTC; CDR3: CASSLQGRDYEQYF
D: NA; J: TRBJ1-1; size: NA; V: TRBV15; DNA: TGTGCCACCAGCAGAGACCGACGGGCAGGTGAAGCTTTCTTT; CDR3: CATSRDRRAGEAFF
D: TRBD2; J: TRBJ2-7; size: once; V: TRBV6-1; DNA: TGTGCCAGCAGCGGTAGCGGGGGTGGCTACGAGCAGTACTTC; CDR3: CASSGSGGGYEQYF
D: NA; J: TRBJ1-3; size: once; V: TRBV6-5; DNA: TGTGCCAGCAGGGGACCCCGTAAGGGAAACACCATATATTTT; CDR3: CASRGPRKGNTIYF
D: NA; J: TRBJ2-3; size: NA; V: TRBV19; DNA: TGTGCCAGCACGGCGGGTTATACGCAGTATTTT; CDR3: CASTAGYTQYF
D: TRBD2; J: TRBJ2-1; size: NA; V: TRBV28; DNA: TGTGCCAGCAGTTCCGGGACTAGCGGCCACTCCTACAATGAGCAGTTCTTC; CDR3: CASSSGTSGHSYNEQFF
D: NA; J: TRBJ2-5; size: NA; V: TRBV15; DNA: TGTGCCACCAAGGAGACAGGGAGGGTCGAGACCCAGTACTTC; CDR3: CATKETGRVETQYF
D: TRBD1; J: TRBJ2-2; size: NA; V: TRBV6-1; DNA: TGTGCCAGCAGTGCCTGGACAGGACGAAACACCGGGGAGCTGTTTTTT; CDR3: CASSAWTGRNTGELFF
D: TRBD1; J: TRBJ1-4; size: NA; V: TRBV5-6; DNA: TGTGCCAGCAGCCGGGACAGGGCCGGAAAACTGTTTTTT; CDR3: CASSRDRAGKLFF
D: TRBD2; J: TRBJ2-1; size: NA; V: TRBV10-1; DNA: TGCGCCAGCAGTTTGACTAGCGCAGGGAATGAGCAGTTCTTC; CDR3: CASSLTSAGNEQFF
D: NA; J: TRBJ2-2; size: NA; V: TRBV7-2; DNA: TGTGCCAGCAGCTTCCTTTCCGCCGGGGAGCTGTTTTTT; CDR3: CASSFLSAGELFF
D: NA; J: TRBJ2-2; size: NA; V: TRBV6-1; DNA: TGTGCCAGCACCCCCAGGATGAACACCGGGGAGCTGTTTTTT; CDR3: CASTPRMNTGELFF
D: NA; J: TRBJ1-1; size: NA; V: TRBV30; DNA: TGTGCCTGGAGTGTGCGGGAGAACACTGAAGCTTTCTTT; CDR3: CAWSVRENTEAFF
D: TRBD2; J: TRBJ2-3; size: NA; V: TRBV19; DNA: TGTGCCAGTAGTATAGGAAGCGGGAGGGCGGATACGCAGTATTTT; CDR3: CASSIGSGRADTQYF
D: TRBD1; J: TRBJ2-3; size: NA; V: TRBV18; DNA: TGTGCCAGCTCACAACTTTCCATACAAGATACAGGGGCTACGCAGTATTTT; CDR3: CASSQLSIQDTGATQYF
D: NA; J: TRBJ1-2; size: NA; V: TRBV28; DNA: TGTGCCAGCAGCCTCCGTCGGGGGGCGGGAGGTGGCTACACCTTC; CDR3: CASSLRRGAGGGYTF
D: TRBD1; J: TRBJ1-2; size: once; V: TRBV5-4; DNA: TGTGCCAGCAGCTCGTGGGGACAGGGGTATGGCTACACCTTC; CDR3: CASSSWGQGYGYTF
D: NA; J: TRBJ1-1; size: NA; V: TRBV4-1; DNA: TGCGCCAGCAGCCAAGATGGCCGGGCTGACACTGAAGCTTTCTTT; CDR3: CASSQDGRADTEAFF
D: NA; J: TRBJ2-2; size: NA; V: TRBV15; DNA: TGTGCCACCAGCAGAGCAGGACAGACGAACACCGGGGAGCTGTTTTTT; CDR3: CATSRAGQTNTGELFF
D: TRBD2; J: TRBJ2-1; size: few; V: TRBV7-6; DNA: TGTGCCAGCAGCTCCCTAGCGGACTCCTACAATGAGCAGTTCTTC; CDR3: CASSSLADSYNEQFF
D: NA; J: TRBJ1-6; size: NA; V: TRBV4-3; DNA: TGCGCCAGCAGCTCAGGTCCGAATTCACCCCTCCACTTT; CDR3: CASSSGPNSPLHF
D: TRBD1; J: TRBJ1-1; size: NA; V: TRBV5-5; DNA: TGTGCCAGCAGCCGGCAGGGGGAGACTGAAGCTTTCTTT; CDR3: CASSRQGETEAFF
D: NA; J: TRBJ1-1; size: NA; V: TRBV21-1; DNA: TGTGCCAGCAGCCACCGATCAACAGGAGCCAACACTGAAGCTTTCTTT; CDR3: CASSHRSTGANTEAFF
D: NA; J: TRBJ2-7; size: NA; V: TRBV2; DNA: TGTGCCAGCAGTTTTCCAGGCGCCCCCTACGAGCAGTACTTC; CDR3: CASSFPGAPYEQYF
D: NA; J: TRBJ2-1; size: NA; V: TRBV27; DNA: TGTGCCAGCAGCGCCGGAGCAGACAATGAGCAGTTCTTC; CDR3: CASSAGADNEQFF